These 8 T cell receptor beta chains originate from one sample sequenced in a study of blood T cell repertoires in COVID-19. Sequencing used immunoSEQ multiplex PCR; TCRdb keeps in-frame clones, though not all of them. Among a few hundred thousand clones, 70% to 90% were seen once, and the ten largest hold under 2.5%. The specimen sequenced was PBMCs or T cells enriched from blood (not recorded which). The receptors originated from a woman between 50 and 59 years old who had recovered from COVID-19.

This clone was seen more than once but under ten times. The chain carries TRBV2 and TRBJ2-3; D is unresolved. This CDR3 region has 14 residues. The ends were cut back, 6 bases at V and 1 base at J, with 11 bases in the middle. Germline V gives CDR1 SNHLY, CDR2 FYNNEI. The CDR3 protein is CASSLEKRTDTQYF. The CDR3, as DNA: TGTGCCAGCAGCCTAGAAAAGCGCACAGATACGCAGTATTTT.

This clone was seen a handful of times. The V gene is TRBV16, the J gene TRBJ1-5; 7 bases align to TRBD1. The CDR3 is 15 amino acids. V lost 4 bases, J lost 7 bases, and 10 bases stayed unmatched. Germline CDR1 and CDR2: KGHSY and FQNENV. The CDR3 bases are TGTGCCAGCAGCCCAACGGGAGGGGGCCGACAGCCCCAGCATTTT. Its translation: CASSPTGGGRQPQHF.

V gene TRBV11-2 combines with J gene TRBJ1-2; D may be TRBD1 (5 bases). The V gene's germline CDR1 is SGHAT and CDR2 FQNNGV. With 1 base removed from V and 5 bases from J, the gap between germline ends came to 8 bases. The CDR3 is made up of 13 amino acids. The CDR3 reads CASSLAGRYGYTF. The CDR3 region has the DNA TGTGCCAGCAGCTTAGCAGGGAGGTATGGCTACACCTTC.

The V and J genes are TRBV7-9 and TRBJ2-7, with 14 bases identical to TRBD2. CDR3 length: 16 residues. The junction had 4 bases not matched to a gene; V was cut back by 4 bases and J by 2 bases. CDR1 and CDR2 (germline): SEHNR, FQNEAQ (reference sequence). The CDR3 spells CASSSPGLAGAYEQYF. Here the CDR3 DNA reads TGTGCCAGCAGCTCACCGGGACTAGCGGGAGCCTACGAGCAGTACTTC.

The chain recombines TRBV2 with TRBJ2-5, with TRBD1 identical over 7 bases. This CDR3 has 13 amino acids. Losses at the gene ends were 6 bases for V and 3 bases for J; bases not matched to a gene: 4. CDR1 is SNHLY, CDR2 FYNNEI, per germline. DNA of the CDR3: TGTGCCAGCAGCGGGACAGCCAAAGAGACCCAGTACTTC. This gives the protein CASSGTAKETQYF.

This clone occurred once. The rearrangement joins TRBV19 to TRBJ1-1; D gene unclear. The CDR3 runs 12 residues. Looked up from germline, CDR1 is LNHDA and CDR2 is SQIVND (reference sequence). V was clipped by 4 bases and J by 4 bases, with 7 bases between them. CDR3 bases: TGTGCCAGTAGTACTTTTCCCACTGAAGCTTTCTTT. Amino acids: CASSTFPTEAFF.

The rearrangement uses TRBV5-5 and TRBJ1-5; D might be TRBD1 (6 bases). CDR1 and CDR2 from the germline V gene are SGHKS and YYEKEE (reference sequence). V lost 4 bases and J 1 base, leaving 18 bases between the germline ends. The CDR3 is made up of 17 amino acids. In nucleotides, the CDR3 is TGTGCCAGCAGCGCAGGGGCAGCCCGAACGAGCAATCAGCCCCAGCATTTT. Translation: CASSAGAARTSNQPQHF.

In this sample, this clone turned up a few times. This rearrangement joins TRBV5-1 to TRBJ1-5; D is undetermined. V dropped 0 bases and J dropped 2 bases, with 9 bases sitting between them. CDR1 is SGHRS and CDR2 is YFSETQ in the germline V gene. This CDR3 has 15 amino acids. DNA of the CDR3: TGCGCCAGCAGCTTGGGGGCAGGCGGCAATCAGCCCCAGCATTTT. Translating gives CASSLGAGGNQPQHF.